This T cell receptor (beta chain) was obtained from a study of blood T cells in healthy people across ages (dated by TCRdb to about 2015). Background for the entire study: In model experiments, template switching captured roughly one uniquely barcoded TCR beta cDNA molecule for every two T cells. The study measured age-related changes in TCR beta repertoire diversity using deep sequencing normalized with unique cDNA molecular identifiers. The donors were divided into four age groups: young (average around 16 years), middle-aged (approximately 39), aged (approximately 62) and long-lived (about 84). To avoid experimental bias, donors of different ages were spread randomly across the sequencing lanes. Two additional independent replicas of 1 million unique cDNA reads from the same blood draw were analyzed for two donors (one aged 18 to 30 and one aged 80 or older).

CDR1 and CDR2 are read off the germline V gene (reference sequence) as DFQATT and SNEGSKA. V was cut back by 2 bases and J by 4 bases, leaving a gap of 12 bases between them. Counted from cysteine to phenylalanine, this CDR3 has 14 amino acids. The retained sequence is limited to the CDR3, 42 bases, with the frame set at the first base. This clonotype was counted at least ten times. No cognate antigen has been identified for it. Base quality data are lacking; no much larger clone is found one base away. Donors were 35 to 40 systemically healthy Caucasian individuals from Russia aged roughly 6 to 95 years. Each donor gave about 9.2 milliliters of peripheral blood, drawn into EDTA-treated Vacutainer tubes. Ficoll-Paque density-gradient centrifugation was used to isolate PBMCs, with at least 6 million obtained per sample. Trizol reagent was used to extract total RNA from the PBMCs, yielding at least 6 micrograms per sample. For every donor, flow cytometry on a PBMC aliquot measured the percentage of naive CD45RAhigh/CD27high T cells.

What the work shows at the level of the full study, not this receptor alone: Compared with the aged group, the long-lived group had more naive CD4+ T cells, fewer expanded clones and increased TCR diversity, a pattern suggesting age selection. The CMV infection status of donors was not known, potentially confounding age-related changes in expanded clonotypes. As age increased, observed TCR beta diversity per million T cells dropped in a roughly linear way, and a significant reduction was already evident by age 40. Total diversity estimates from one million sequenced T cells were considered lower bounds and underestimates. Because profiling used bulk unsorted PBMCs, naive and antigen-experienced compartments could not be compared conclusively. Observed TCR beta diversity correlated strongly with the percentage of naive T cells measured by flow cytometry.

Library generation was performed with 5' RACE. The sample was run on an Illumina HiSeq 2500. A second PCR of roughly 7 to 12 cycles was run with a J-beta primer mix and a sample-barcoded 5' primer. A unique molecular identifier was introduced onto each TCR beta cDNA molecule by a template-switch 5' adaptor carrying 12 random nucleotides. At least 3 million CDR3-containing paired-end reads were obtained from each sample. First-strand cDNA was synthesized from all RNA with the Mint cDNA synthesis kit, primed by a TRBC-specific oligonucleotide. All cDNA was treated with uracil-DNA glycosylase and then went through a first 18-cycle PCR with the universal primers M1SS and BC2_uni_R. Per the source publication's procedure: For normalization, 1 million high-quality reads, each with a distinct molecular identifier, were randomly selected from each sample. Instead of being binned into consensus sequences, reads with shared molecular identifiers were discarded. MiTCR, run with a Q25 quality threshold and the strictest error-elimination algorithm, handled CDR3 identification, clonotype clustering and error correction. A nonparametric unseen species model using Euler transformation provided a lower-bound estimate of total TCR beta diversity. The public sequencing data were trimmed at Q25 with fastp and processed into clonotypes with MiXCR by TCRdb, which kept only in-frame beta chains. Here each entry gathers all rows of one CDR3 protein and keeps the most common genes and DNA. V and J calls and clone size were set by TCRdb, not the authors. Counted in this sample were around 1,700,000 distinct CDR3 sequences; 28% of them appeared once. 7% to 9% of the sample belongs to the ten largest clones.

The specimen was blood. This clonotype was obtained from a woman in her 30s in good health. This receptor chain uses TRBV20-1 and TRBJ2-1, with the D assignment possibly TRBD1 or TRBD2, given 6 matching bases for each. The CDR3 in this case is CSARPGAVYNEQFF. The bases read TGCAGTGCTAGACCGGGGGCGGTATACAATGAGCAGTTCTTC.